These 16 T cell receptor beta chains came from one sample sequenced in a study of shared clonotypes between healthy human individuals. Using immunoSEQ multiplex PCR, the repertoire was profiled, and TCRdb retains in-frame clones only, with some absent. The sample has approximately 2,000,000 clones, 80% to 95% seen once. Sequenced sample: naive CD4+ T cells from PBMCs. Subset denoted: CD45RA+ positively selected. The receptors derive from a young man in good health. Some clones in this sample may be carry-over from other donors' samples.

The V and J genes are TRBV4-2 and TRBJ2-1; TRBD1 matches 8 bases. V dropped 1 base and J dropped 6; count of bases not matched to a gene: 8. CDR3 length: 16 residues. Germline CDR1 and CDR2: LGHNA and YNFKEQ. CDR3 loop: CASSQGWQGAPNEQFF. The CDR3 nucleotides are TGTGCCAGCAGCCAAGGGTGGCAGGGGGCACCCAATGAGCAGTTCTTC.

CDR3 DNA: TGTGCCAGCTCACCATTTTACGGTACTAGCACAGATACGCAGTATTTT. It is translated as CASSPFYGTSTDTQYF. The chain combines TRBV18 with TRBJ2-3; D not certain. V was shortened by 2 bases and J by 0 bases, with 12 bases between the two germline ends. Germline assignment: CDR1 KGHSH and CDR2 LQKENI. This CDR3 spans 16 amino acids.

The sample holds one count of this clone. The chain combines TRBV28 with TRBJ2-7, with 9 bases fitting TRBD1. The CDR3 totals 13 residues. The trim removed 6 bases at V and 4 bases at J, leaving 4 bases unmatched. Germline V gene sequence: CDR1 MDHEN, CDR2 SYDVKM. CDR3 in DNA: TGTGCCAGCAGGAGGGACAGGGTTTACGAGCAGTACTTC. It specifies CASRRDRVYEQYF.

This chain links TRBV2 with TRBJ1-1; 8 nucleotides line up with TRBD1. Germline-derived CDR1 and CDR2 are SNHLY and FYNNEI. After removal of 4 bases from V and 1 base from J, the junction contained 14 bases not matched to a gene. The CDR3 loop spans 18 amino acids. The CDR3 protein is CASSGPHDRGRGNTEAFF. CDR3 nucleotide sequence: TGTGCCAGCAGTGGGCCTCATGACAGGGGACGAGGGAACACTGAAGCTTTCTTT. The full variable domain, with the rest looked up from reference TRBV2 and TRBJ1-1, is EPEVTQTPSHQVTQMGQEVILRCVPISNHLYFYWYRQILGQKVEFLVSFYNNEISEKSEIFDDQFSVERPDGSNFTLKIRSTKLEDSAMYFCASSGPHDRGRGNTEAFFGQGTRLTVV.

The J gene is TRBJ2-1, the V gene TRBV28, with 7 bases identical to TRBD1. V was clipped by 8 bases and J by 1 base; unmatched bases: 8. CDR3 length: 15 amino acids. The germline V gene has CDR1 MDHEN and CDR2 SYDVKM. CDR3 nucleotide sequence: TGTGCCAGCCGCGGCAGGGGGAAGTCCTACAATGAGCAGTTCTTC. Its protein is CASRGRGKSYNEQFF.

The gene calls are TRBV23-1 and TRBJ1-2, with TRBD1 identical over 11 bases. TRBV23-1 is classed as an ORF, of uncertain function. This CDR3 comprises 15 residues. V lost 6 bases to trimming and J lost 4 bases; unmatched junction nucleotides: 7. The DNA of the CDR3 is TGCGCCAGCAGCCTCGGACAGGGGGCCGGCTATGGCTACACCTTC. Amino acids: CASSLGQGAGYGYTF.

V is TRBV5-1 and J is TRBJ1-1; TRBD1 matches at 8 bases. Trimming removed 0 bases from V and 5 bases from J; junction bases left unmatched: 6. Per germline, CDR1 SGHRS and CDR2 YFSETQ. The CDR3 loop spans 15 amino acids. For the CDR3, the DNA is TGCGCCAGCAGCTTGGAACCAGGGGGCCGGACTGAAGCTTTCTTT. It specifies CASSLEPGGRTEAFF.

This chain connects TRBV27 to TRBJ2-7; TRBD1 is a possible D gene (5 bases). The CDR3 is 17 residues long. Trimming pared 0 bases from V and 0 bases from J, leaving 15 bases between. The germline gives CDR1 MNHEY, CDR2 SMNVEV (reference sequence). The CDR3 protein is CASSLSGPRVRSYEQYF. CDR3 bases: TGTGCCAGCAGTTTATCTGGCCCCAGGGTCCGCTCCTACGAGCAGTACTTC.

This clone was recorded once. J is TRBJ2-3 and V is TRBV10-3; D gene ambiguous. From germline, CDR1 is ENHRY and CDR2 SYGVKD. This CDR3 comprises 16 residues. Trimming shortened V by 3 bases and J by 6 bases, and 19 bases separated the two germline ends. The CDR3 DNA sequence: TGTGCCATCAGTGATAAATGGGGAAACATGGGGGATACGCAGTATTTT. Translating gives CAISDKWGNMGDTQYF.

CDR3 sequence reads: CASSPGSPSGGLGTGELFF. Here the CDR3 DNA reads TGTGCCAGCAGTCCAGGGTCGCCCTCTGGGGGGCTGGGTACCGGGGAGCTGTTTTTT. This chain connects TRBV27 to TRBJ2-2; D possibly uses TRBD1 or TRBD2 (6 bases each). Trimming stripped 5 bases from V and 5 bases from J, with 27 bases between. The CDR3 runs to 19 residues. Germline V gene data show CDR1 as MNHEY and CDR2 as SMNVEV (reference sequence).

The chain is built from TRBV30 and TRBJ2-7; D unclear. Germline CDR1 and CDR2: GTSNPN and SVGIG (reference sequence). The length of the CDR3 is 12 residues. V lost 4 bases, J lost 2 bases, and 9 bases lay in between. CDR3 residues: CAWTAVAYEQYF. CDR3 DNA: TGTGCCTGGACTGCAGTTGCCTACGAGCAGTACTTC.

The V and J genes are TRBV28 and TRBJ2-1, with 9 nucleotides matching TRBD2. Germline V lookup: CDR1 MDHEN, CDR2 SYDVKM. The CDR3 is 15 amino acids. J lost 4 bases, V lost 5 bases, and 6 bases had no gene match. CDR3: CASSHSSGKYNEQFF. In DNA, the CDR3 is TGTGCCAGCAGTCATTCTAGCGGGAAGTACAATGAGCAGTTCTTC. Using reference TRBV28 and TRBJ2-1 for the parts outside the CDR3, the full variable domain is DVKVTQSSRYLVKRTGEKVFLECVQDMDHENMFWYRQDPGLGLRLIYFSYDVKMKEKGDIPEGYSVSREKKERFSLILESASTNQTSMYLCASSHSSGKYNEQFFGPGTRLTVL.

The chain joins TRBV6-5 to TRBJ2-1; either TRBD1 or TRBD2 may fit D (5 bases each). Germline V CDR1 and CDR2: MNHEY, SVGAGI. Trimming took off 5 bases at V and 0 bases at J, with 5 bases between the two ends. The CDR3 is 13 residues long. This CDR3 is CASSGGSYNEQFF. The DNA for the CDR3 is TGTGCCAGCAGTGGGGGCTCCTACAATGAGCAGTTCTTC.

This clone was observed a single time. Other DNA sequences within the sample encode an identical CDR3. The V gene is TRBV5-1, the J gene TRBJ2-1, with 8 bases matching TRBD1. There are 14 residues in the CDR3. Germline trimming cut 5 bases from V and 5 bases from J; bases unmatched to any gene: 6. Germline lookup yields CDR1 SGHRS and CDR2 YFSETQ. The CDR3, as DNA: TGCGCCAGCAGGACCGGGACAGGTGACAATGAGCAGTTCTTC. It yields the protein CASRTGTGDNEQFF.

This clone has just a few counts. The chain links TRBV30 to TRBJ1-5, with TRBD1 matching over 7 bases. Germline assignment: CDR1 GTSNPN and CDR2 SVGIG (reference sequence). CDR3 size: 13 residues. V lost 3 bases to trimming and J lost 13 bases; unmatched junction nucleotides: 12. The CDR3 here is CAWRRQGGHEQHF. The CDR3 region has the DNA TGTGCCTGGAGGCGACAGGGAGGGCATGAACAGCATTTT.

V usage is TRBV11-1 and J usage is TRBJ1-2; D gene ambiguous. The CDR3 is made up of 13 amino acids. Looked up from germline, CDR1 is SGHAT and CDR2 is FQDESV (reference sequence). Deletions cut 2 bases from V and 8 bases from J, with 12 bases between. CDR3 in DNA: TGTGCCAGCAGCTTAATGGGAATGTTGGGCTACACCTTC. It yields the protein CASSLMGMLGYTF.